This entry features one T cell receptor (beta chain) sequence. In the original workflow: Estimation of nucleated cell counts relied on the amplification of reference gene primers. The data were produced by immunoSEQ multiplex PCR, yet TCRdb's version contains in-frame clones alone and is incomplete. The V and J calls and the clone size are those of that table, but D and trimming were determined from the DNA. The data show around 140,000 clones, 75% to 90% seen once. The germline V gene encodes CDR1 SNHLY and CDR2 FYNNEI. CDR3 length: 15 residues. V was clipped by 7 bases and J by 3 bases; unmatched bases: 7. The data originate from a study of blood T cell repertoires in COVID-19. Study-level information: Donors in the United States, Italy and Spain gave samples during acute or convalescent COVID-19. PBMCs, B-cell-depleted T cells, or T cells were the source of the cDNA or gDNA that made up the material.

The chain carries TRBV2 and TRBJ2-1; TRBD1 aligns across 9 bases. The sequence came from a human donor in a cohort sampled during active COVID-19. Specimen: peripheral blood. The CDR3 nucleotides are TGTGCCAGCATAGACAGGGGGGGGAGCTACAATGAGCAGTTCTTC. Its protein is CASIDRGGSYNEQFF.